The rows below give T cell receptor beta chains drawn from one sample of a study of cytomegalovirus exposure and HLA in healthy donors. Clones were sequenced by immunoSEQ multiplex PCR, and TCRdb holds only the in-frame ones, with some missing. This table holds approximately 70,000 clones, approximately 94% found once. Sequenced input: PBMCs. Receptors were obtained from a woman in her late teens or twenties in good health and CMV-seronegative. CDR3s include the opening cysteine and the closing phenylalanine or tryptophan. The size of a clone is reported for some rows only, either as once, few or many, or as a class for expanded clones.

j_gene,v_gene,abundance,CDR3aa
TRBJ1-5,TRBV19,NA,CASRGTALSNQPQHF
TRBJ2-2,TRBV4-1,NA,CASSGRGWPGELFF
TRBJ2-2,TRBV9,once,CASSSTGSLNTGELFF
TRBJ1-4,TRBV5-5,NA,CASSPGGEESEKLFF
TRBJ1-3,TRBV4-2,NA,CASSRGTGEGNTIYF
TRBJ2-2,TRBV7-9,NA,CASSMQGELFF
TRBJ1-1,TRBV2,NA,CASEQGLNTEAFF
TRBJ2-1,TRBV4-1,NA,CASSGTRGLAGDTEQFF
TRBJ1-2,TRBV28,NA,CASSLGADYGYTF
TRBJ1-3,TRBV27,NA,CASSLQVGNTIYF
TRBJ2-7,TRBV2,NA,CASLASYEQYF
TRBJ2-3,TRBV23-1,NA,CASPHPDRGIDTQYF
TRBJ1-3,TRBV7-7,NA,CASSSQVTGNTIYF
TRBJ2-7,TRBV6-4,once,CASKRLWPYEQYF
TRBJ2-7,TRBV27,NA,CASRAGTSEQYF
TRBJ2-3,TRBV19,NA,CASSTLRERDTQYF
TRBJ2-3,TRBV7-2,NA,CASSFSRLAGADTQYF
TRBJ1-1,TRBV20-1,NA,CSATRDRVDFF
TRBJ2-3,TRBV19,NA,CASSIFSSSDGRTDTQYF
TRBJ2-2,TRBV10-3,NA,CAISGTSGRAITGELFF
TRBJ2-1,TRBV4-2,NA,CASSPGLASREQFF